This section outlines one T cell receptor (beta chain) sequence together with its context. Its matching antigen is unknown. With a constant-region primer, TCR beta cDNA was made from approximately 520 ng of total RNA. Each TCR beta library was derived from three nested multiplex PCR rounds that employed slightly modified ARM-PCR. Primers for the first two PCR rounds were TRBV1-TRBV30 forward primers and a C-beta reverse primer (approximately 10 cycles per round). TCRdb reprocessed the multiplex PCR reads via MiXCR and lists one record per CDR3 protein. The profile shows about 320,000 distinct CDR3 sequences, 55% to 65% of them singletons. Between the trimmed V and J ends, which lost 7 bases and 0 bases, there was a span of 19 bases. CDR1 is SGHRS, CDR2 YFSETQ, per germline. The CDR3 runs to 16 residues. This entry is derived from a study of tumor-infiltrating lymphocytes in primary liver carcinoma.

Study-level points and caveats: Overlap between tumor regions exceeded overlap of tumor with adjacent tissue or blood.

Blood RNA came from unsorted whole blood; germline DNA was also extracted. The TCR originated in a man in his forties with primary liver carcinoma and hepatitis B virus infection. The sample consisted of peripheral blood. V and J are TRBV5-1 and TRBJ1-1; tentatively, D is TRBD1 (5 bases). CDR3 in DNA: TGCGCCAGCCGCTCAAGGCAGGGATTAATGAACACTGAAGCTTTCTTT. Its protein product is CASRSRQGLMNTEAFF. The full variable domain, its missing parts supplied by reference TRBV5-1 and TRBJ1-1, is KAGVTQTPRYLIKTRGQQVTLSCSPISGHRSVSWYQQTPGQGLQFLFEYFSETQRNKGNFPGRFSGRQFSNSRSEMNVSTLELGDSALYLCASRSRQGLMNTEAFFGQGTRLTVV.